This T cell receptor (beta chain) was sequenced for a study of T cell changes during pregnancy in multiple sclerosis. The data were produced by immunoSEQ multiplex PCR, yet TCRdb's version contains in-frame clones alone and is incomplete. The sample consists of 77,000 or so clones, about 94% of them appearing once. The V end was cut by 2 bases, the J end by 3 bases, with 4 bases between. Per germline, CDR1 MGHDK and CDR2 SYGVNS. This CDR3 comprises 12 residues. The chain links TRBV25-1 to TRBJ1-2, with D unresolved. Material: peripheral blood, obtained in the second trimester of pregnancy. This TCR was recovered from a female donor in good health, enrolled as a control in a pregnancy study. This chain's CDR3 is CASSESYYGYTF. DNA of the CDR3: TGTGCCAGCAGTGAAAGCTACTATGGCTACACCTTC.